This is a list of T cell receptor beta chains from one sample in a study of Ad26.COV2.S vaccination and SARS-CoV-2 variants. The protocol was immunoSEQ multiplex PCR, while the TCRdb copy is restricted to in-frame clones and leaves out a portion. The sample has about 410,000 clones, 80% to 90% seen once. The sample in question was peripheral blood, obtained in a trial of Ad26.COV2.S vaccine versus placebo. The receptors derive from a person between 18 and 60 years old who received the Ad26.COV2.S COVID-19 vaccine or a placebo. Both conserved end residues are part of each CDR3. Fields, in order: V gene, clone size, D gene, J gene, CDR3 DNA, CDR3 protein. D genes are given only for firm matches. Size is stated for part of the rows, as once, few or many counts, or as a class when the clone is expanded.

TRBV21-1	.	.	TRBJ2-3	TGTGCCAGCACGGACAATGAGGGCACAGATACGCAGTATTTT	CASTDNEGTDTQYF
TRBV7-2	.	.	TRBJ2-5	TGTGCCAGCAGCTTCAGTCTAGCTCAAGAGACCCAGTACTTC	CASSFSLAQETQYF
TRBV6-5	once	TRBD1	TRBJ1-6	TGTGCCAGCACCCGGACAGGGGATCATTCACCCCTCCACTTT	CASTRTGDHSPLHF
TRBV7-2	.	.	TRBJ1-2	TGTGCCAGCAGCTTAGACCCCGACTATGGCTACACCTTC	CASSLDPDYGYTF
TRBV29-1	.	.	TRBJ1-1	TGCAGCGCCAAGTCGGTGGGCACTGAAGCTTTCTTT	CSAKSVGTEAFF
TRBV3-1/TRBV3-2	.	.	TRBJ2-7	TGTGCCAGCAGCCAAGATCTAACAGCAGCCTACGAGCAGTACTTC	CASSQDLTAAYEQYF
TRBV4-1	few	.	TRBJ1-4	TGCGCCAGCAGCTCTACAGAGATTAATGAAAAACTGTTTTTT	CASSSTEINEKLFF
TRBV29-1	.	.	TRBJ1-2	TGCAGCGTCAAACAGGGCTATGGCTACACCTTC	CSVKQGYGYTF
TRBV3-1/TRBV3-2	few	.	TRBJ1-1	TGTGCCAGTTGTACACGGGGCTACACTGAAGCTTTCTTT	CASCTRGYTEAFF
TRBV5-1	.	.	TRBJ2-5	TGCGCCAGCAGCTTGGGTGTCACCCAAGAGACCCAGTACTTC	CASSLGVTQETQYF
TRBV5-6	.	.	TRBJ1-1	TGTGCCAGCAGCTTATTAGGGGGAGTCGGATGGAACACTGAAGCTTTCTTT	CASSLLGGVGWNTEAFF
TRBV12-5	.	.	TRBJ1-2	TGTGCTAGTGGTTCCTCGGGGAGAGAGTATGGCTACACCTTC	CASGSSGREYGYTF
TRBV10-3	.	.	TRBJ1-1	TGTGCCATCAGTGATCGGGGGGTAGACACTGAAGCTTTCTTT	CAISDRGVDTEAFF
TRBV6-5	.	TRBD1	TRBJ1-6	TGTGCCAGGCGGGACAGCGATAATTCACCCCTCCACTTT	CARRDSDNSPLHF
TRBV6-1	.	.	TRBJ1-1	TGTGCCAGCAGTGATATGGGACTTAACACTGAAGCTTTCTTT	CASSDMGLNTEAFF
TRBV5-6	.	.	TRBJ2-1	TGTGCCAGCAGCTTGGATACAGGCCTCGACAATGAGCAGTTCTTC	CASSLDTGLDNEQFF
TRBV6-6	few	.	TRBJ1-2	TGTGCCAGCAGTTACACAATCAGGGACGGCTACACCTTC	CASSYTIRDGYTF
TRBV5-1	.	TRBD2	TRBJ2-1	TGCGCCAGCACCTTGCCTAGCGGGGGGTCGAATGAGCAGTTCTTC	CASTLPSGGSNEQFF
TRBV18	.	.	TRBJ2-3	TGTGCCAGCTCATCTGGTGGGACAGATACGCAGTATTTT	CASSSGGTDTQYF
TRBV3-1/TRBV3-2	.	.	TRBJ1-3	TGTGCCAGCAGCCAAGTATCCTCAGGTGGCACCATATATTTT	CASSQVSSGGTIYF
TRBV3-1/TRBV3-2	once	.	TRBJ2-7	TGTGCCAGCAGCCAACATACGGCGGTTTTCCACGAGCAGTACTTC	CASSQHTAVFHEQYF
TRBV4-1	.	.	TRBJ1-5	TGCGCCAGCAGCCAAGGGAGGGGAGCGCGTCGAAATCAGCCCCAGCATTTT	CASSQGRGARRNQPQHF
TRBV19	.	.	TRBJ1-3	TGTGCCAGTAGTATGGGGCAGAACTCTGGAAACACCATATATTTT	CASSMGQNSGNTIYF
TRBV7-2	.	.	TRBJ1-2	TGTGCCAGCAGCTTAGCGGGCCAGAACTATGGCTACACCTTC	CASSLAGQNYGYTF
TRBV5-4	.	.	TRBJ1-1	TGTGCCAGCAGCTTGGCCGGGAACACTGAAGCTTTCTTT	CASSLAGNTEAFF
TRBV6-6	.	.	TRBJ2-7	TGTGCCAGCAGTTCGGACAACCACTACGAGCAGTACTTC	CASSSDNHYEQYF
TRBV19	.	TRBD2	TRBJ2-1	TGTGCCAGTAGTAACGAGCGGGGGTCCTACAATGAGCAGTTCTTC	CASSNERGSYNEQFF
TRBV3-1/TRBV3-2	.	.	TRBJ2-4	TGTGCCAGCAGCCAAGAGCGATGGCACATTCAGTACTTC	CASSQERWHIQYF